The source of this TCR beta chain is a study of T-cell reconstitution after alpha-beta-depleted transplantation in children. CDR3 length: 14 residues. Germline CDR1 and CDR2: DFQATT and SNEGSKA (reference sequence). V was trimmed by 3 bases and J by 5 bases, leaving 14 bases between them. Preparation of the TCRbeta library used unique molecular identifiers. One entry per CDR3 protein results from TCRdb running MiXCR on the PCR reads. Of 450,000 to 600,000 distinct CDR3 sequences listed, 32% are singletons. The rearrangement uses TRBV20-1 and TRBJ2-4; a possible D gene is TRBD2 (6 bases). The sequencing here drew on PBMCs from the stem cell graft donor, taken from the stem cell graft. This receptor was taken from a human donor who donated a stem cell graft to a child with aplastic anemia. The CDR3 coding sequence is TGCAGTGCTAGTTTCGGAGGGGCGGAAAACATTCAGTACTTC. Translated: CSASFGGAENIQYF.